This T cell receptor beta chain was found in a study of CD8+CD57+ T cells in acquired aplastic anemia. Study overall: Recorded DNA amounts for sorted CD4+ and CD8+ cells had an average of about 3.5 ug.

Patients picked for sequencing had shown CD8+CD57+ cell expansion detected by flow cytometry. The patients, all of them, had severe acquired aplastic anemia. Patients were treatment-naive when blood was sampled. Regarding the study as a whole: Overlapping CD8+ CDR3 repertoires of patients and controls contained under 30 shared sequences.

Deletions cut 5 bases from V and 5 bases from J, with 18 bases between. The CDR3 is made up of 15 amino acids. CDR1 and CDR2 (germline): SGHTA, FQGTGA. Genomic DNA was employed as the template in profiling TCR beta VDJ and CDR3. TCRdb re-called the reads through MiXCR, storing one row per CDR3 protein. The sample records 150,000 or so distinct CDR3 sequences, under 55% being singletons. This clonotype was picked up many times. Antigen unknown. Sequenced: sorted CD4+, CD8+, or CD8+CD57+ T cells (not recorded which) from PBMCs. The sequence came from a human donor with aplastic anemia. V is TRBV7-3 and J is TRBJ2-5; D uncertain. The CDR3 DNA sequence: TGTGCCAGCAGCACCCGATCGGGCCTCGGGGAGACCCAGTACTTC. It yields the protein CASSTRSGLGETQYF.